This TCR beta chain was retrieved from a study of T cell repertoires in cytomegalovirus infection. TCRdb independently ran MiXCR on the reads; one entry per CDR3 protein. The table records roughly 640,000 distinct CDR3 sequences, approximately 24% of them present only once. In this sample, this clonotype turned up once. The CDR3 runs 15 residues. Deletions cut 5 bases from V and 11 bases from J, with 23 bases between. Germline assignment: CDR1 SGHVS and CDR2 FQNEAQ. The chain uses TRBV7-8 and TRBJ2-3; D tentatively reads TRBD1 or TRBD2 (5 bases each). The source of this sequence is a human donor in good health (CMV status not recorded). Some clones in this sample may be carry-over from other donors' samples. Sequencing was done on a sample of CD8+ T cells from PBMCs. CDR3 loop: CASSLSQYAGAGQYF. The CDR3 nucleotides are TGTGCCAGCAGCCTCAGCCAATACGCCGGGGCCGGGCAGTATTTT.